Listed below are T cell receptor beta chains from one sample, sequenced in a study of blood T cell repertoires in COVID-19. Libraries were prepared by immunoSEQ multiplex PCR; TCRdb keeps only in-frame clonotypes and omits some of them. The sample consists of more than 110,000 clones, about 80% of them appearing once. Sequencing was carried out using peripheral blood. Every receptor here comes from a woman aged 55 to 70 with acute or convalescent COVID-19. Each CDR3 is given with its conserved first and last residue. D genes are given only for firm matches. Part of the rows lack a size; the others show once, few, many or a class for expanded clones.

TRBD1,TRBV7-9,TRBJ2-2,.,TGTGCCAGCAGCAGACCAGGGGGCGCAAACACCGGGGAGCTGTTTTTT,CASSRPGGANTGELFF
.,TRBV29-1,TRBJ2-1,.,TGCAGCGTTCAGGATGGAAATGAGCAGTTCTTC,CSVQDGNEQFF
TRBD2,TRBV7-3,TRBJ2-1,.,TGTGCCAGCAGCTTAGGCCCTAGCGGGGGTCTACACACCTCAGCCTACAATGAGCAGTTCTTC,CASSLGPSGGLHTSAYNEQFF
TRBD2,TRBV28,TRBJ2-7,few,TGTGCCAGCAGTTCGGCGGGAGCCACCTACGAGCAGTACTTC,CASSSAGATYEQYF
TRBD2,TRBV7-3,TRBJ2-4,.,TGTGCCAGCAGCTTCGCAGCGGGAAGGATTCAGTACTTC,CASSFAAGRIQYF
TRBD2,TRBV30,TRBJ2-1,.,TGTGCCTGGAGGCCCGGTCTAGCGGGAAACAATGAGCAGTTCTTC,CAWRPGLAGNNEQFF
.,TRBV28,TRBJ2-3,few,TGTGCCAGCAGTGGGGCATTAACAATCCCCCAAGAATCATTAAGGGCAGATACGCAGTATTTT,CASSGALTIPQESLRADTQYF
.,TRBV28,TRBJ1-2,once,TGTGCCAGCAGTATTATTCCCTATGGCTACACCTTC,CASSIIPYGYTF
TRBD1,TRBV7-2,TRBJ1-1,.,TGTGCCAGCAGCCTACGACAGGGGAGAACTGAAGCTTTCTTT,CASSLRQGRTEAFF
.,TRBV7-2,TRBJ2-7,.,TGTGCCAGCAGCTTAATCGCCCATGGCGGGAAGCCTTCCTACGAGCAGTACTTC,CASSLIAHGGKPSYEQYF
TRBD1,TRBV9,TRBJ2-2,.,TGTGCCAGCAGCTCTCTAGCCCGGACAGGTGACACCGGGGAGCTGTTTTTT,CASSSLARTGDTGELFF
TRBD2,TRBV7-2,TRBJ2-1,.,TGTGCCAGCAGCTTTGCCCTAGCGGGGGGATACAATGAGCAGTTCTTC,CASSFALAGGYNEQFF
TRBD2,TRBV5-8,TRBJ2-1,.,TGTGCCAGCAGCTCCGGGACTAGCGGGATGAATGAGCAGTTCTTC,CASSSGTSGMNEQFF
TRBD1,TRBV5-4,TRBJ1-5,.,TGTGCCAGCAGCTCACAGGGGGGCCAGCCCCAGCATTTT,CASSSQGGQPQHF
TRBD1,TRBV28,TRBJ1-6,.,TGTGCCAGCAGTTGGGACAGCAATTCACCCCTCCACTTT,CASSWDSNSPLHF
TRBD1,TRBV7-9,TRBJ2-3,.,TGTGCCAGCAGCTCCCTCTCAACAGGGGGCTGGACTAGCACAGATACGCAGTATTTT,CASSSLSTGGWTSTDTQYF
TRBD2,TRBV28,TRBJ2-3,few,TGTGCCAGCAGTTCCTCGACTAGCGGATACACAGATACGCAGTATTTT,CASSSSTSGYTDTQYF
.,TRBV9,TRBJ1-2,.,TGTGCCAGCAGCGTATCCTGGGGGCAGACCTATGGCTACACCTTC,CASSVSWGQTYGYTF
TRBD1,TRBV5-1,TRBJ1-1,.,TGCGCCAGCAGCTGGAACAGGGGGAACACTGAAGCTTTCTTT,CASSWNRGNTEAFF
.,TRBV5-3,TRBJ1-4,.,TGTGCCAGAAGCCCGGGACACTATAATGAAAAACTGTTTTTT,CARSPGHYNEKLFF
TRBD2,TRBV2,TRBJ2-7,few,TGTGCCAGCAGGCCAAGCGGGATCGACGAGCAGTACTTC,CASRPSGIDEQYF
.,TRBV12-1,TRBJ2-5,.,TGTGCCAGCAGCGTCAGAAGGGTAGCGGGAGAGAGAGCGGAGACCCAGTACTTC,CASSVRRVAGERAETQYF
TRBD1,TRBV13,TRBJ1-2,.,TGTGCCAGCAGCTCAAAGTCGACAGGGCCCTATGGCTACACCTTC,CASSSKSTGPYGYTF
TRBD1,TRBV19,TRBJ1-1,.,TGTGCCAGTACGAAGGACAGGGGAGGGACTGAAGCTTTCTTT,CASTKDRGGTEAFF
TRBD1,TRBV7-9,TRBJ1-2,.,TGTGCCAGCAAACAGGGGAGCTATGGCTACACCTTC,CASKQGSYGYTF
.,TRBV7-2,TRBJ2-2,.,TGTGCCAGCAGCTTTTATACAGACGGGGAGCTGTTTTTT,CASSFYTDGELFF
TRBD1,TRBV24-1,TRBJ2-6,.,TGTGCCACCAGTGATGCCATCAGGGGGCCTGGGGCCAACGTCCTGACTTTC,CATSDAIRGPGANVLTF
.,TRBV20-1,TRBJ2-2,.,TGCAGTGCAGCGATAAACGGGGAGCTGTTTTTT,CSAAINGELFF
TRBD1,TRBV24-1,TRBJ1-2,.,TGTGCCACCAGTGACCCCGGGACAGGGGGGCCCGGCGTAGGCTACACCTTC,CATSDPGTGGPGVGYTF
TRBD2,TRBV5-8,TRBJ2-7,.,TGTGCCAGCAGCCGGACTAGCGGGATGACGACCTACGAGCAGTACTTC,CASSRTSGMTTYEQYF
TRBD2,TRBV10-2,TRBJ2-1,.,TGCGCCAGCAGTGAGCCCCCTAGCGGTTCCTACAATGAGCAGTTCTTC,CASSEPPSGSYNEQFF
TRBD1,TRBV18,TRBJ1-6,.,TGTGCCAGCTCACCAGGGACAGGGGATAATTCACCCCTCCACTTT,CASSPGTGDNSPLHF
.,TRBV28,TRBJ2-3,once,TGTGCCAGCAAAAGATCCCTGGGACTGAGCGTCTCAGATACGCAGTATTTT,CASKRSLGLSVSDTQYF
.,TRBV9,TRBJ2-1,.,TGTGCCAGCAGCGTCCGGGACAACAACAATGAGCAGTTCTTC,CASSVRDNNNEQFF
.,TRBV11-3,TRBJ1-1,once,TGTGCCAGCAGGTTATACAGACAGGCGAACACTGAAGCTTTCTTT,CASRLYRQANTEAFF